The 9 T cell receptor beta chains below all came from one sample that was sequenced in a study of blood T cell repertoires in COVID-19 (dated by TCRdb to 2019 to 2021). The library was prepared using the immunoSEQ multiplex PCR assay. TCRdb retrieved this table from immuneACCESS and kept in-frame rearrangements only. Not all clones are present; in checked studies, unresolved V genes account for under half, and no reason is known for the remainder. The sample table contains under 90,000 clones; only one count was recorded for roughly nine tenths of them. In total, the top ten clones hold just under 7.5% of the sample. Sequenced input: peripheral blood. All receptors come from a man in his forties with COVID-19, enrolled during active disease.

On this clone: One junction end does not reproduce the germline sequence, and a read error may be involved. The chain has TRBV2 and TRBJ2-1, with 7 nucleotides matching TRBD1. Germline loops: CDR1 SNHLY, CDR2 FYNNEI. This CDR3 has 14 residues. The CDR3 loop is CASSRTGIYKEQFF. Written as DNA, the CDR3 is TGTGCCAGCAGTCGGACAGGAATTTACAAGGAGCAGTTCTTC. The full variable domain, its missing parts supplied by reference TRBV2 and TRBJ2-1, is EPEVTQTPSHQVTQMGQEVILRCVPISNHLYFYWYRQILGQKVEFLVSFYNNEISEKSEIFDDQFSVERPDGSNFTLKIRSTKLEDSAMYFCASSRTGIYKEQFFGPGTRLTVL.

The V call is TRBV5-1, the J call TRBJ2-5; 7 positions match TRBD1. CDR1 is SGHRS, CDR2 YFSETQ, per germline. This CDR3 has 14 residues. The trim removed 1 base at V and 5 bases at J, leaving 5 bases unmatched. CDR3 region: CASSLQGGRETQYF. The CDR3 coding sequence is TGCGCCAGCAGCTTGCAAGGGGGCCGGGAGACCCAGTACTTC.

A single count supports this clone. The genes are TRBV9 and TRBJ1-4; D is unresolved. This CDR3 is built from 15 residues. Germline loops: CDR1 SGDLS, CDR2 YYNGEE. The V and J ends lost 1 base and 2 bases respectively, with 9 bases between them. CDR3 sequence reads: CASSVSVQTNEKLFF. Here the CDR3 DNA reads TGTGCCAGCAGCGTATCCGTACAGACTAATGAAAAACTGTTTTTT. The complete variable domain, with remaining parts taken from reference TRBV9 and TRBJ1-4, reads DSGVTQTPKHLITATGQRVTLRCSPRSGDLSVYWYQQSLDQGLQFLIQYYNGEERAKGNILERFSAQQFPDLHSELNLSSLELGDSALYFCASSVSVQTNEKLFFGSGTQLSVL.

The V and J genes are TRBV19 and TRBJ1-3, with 9 positions matching TRBD1. The ends lost 4 bases at V and 2 bases at J; junction bases unmatched: 12. This CDR3 has 18 residues. Germline lookup yields CDR1 LNHDA and CDR2 SQIVND (reference sequence). Here the CDR3 DNA reads TGTGCCAGTAGTACCCCGAGGTCCGGGACAGGGCCTGGAAACACCATATATTTT. Translated: CASSTPRSGTGPGNTIYF.

The chain has TRBV6-5 and TRBJ2-1; 10 bases align to TRBD2. The CDR3 covers 15 residues. V shed 6 bases and J 8 bases; nucleotides not matched to a gene: 10. Germline V gene lookup returns CDR1 MNHEY and CDR2 SVGAGI. CDR3 in amino acids: CASRPLAGGRDEQFF. The CDR3 DNA is TGTGCCAGCAGACCCTTAGCGGGGGGTAGGGATGAGCAGTTCTTC.

This clone was observed a single time. This chain joins TRBV19 and TRBJ2-5; the D is unclear. The length of the CDR3 is 14 residues. V gave up 1 base and J gave up 3 bases, with 9 bases separating them. CDR1 and CDR2 from the germline V gene are LNHDA and SQIVND (reference sequence). CDR3 loop: CASSIALREETQYF. The CDR3 DNA is TGTGCCAGTAGTATAGCCCTCCGAGAAGAGACCCAGTACTTC.

The V call is TRBV9, the J call TRBJ2-3; 8 nucleotides match TRBD2. The CDR3 extends over 16 amino acids. Losses at the gene ends were 3 bases for V and 1 base for J; bases not matched to a gene: 7. Germline V CDR1 and CDR2: SGDLS, YYNGEE. CDR3 DNA sequence: TGTGCCAGCAGCGAGGCCCATAGCGGGGGCACAGATACGCAGTATTTT. Amino acid sequence: CASSEAHSGGTDTQYF.

This clone was recorded once. V gene TRBV5-5 combines with J gene TRBJ1-2; 7 bases align to TRBD1. V was pared by 3 bases and J by 8 bases, with 10 bases of the junction left unmatched. This CDR3 spans 14 amino acids. CDR1 is SGHKS and CDR2 is YYEKEE in the germline V gene (reference sequence). The CDR3 coding sequence is TGTGCCAGCAGCTCGCTGGTCGTAGGGGGCGGCTACACCTTC. Translated: CASSSLVVGGGYTF.

V and J are TRBV13 and TRBJ2-1; the match to TRBD2 covers 9 bases. This CDR3 has 22 residues. J gave up 0 bases and V 3 bases, and 21 bases lay outside the gene matches. Germline V gene lookup returns CDR1 PRHDT and CDR2 FYEKMQ (reference sequence). This CDR3 reads CASSFQRGALEIPRSSYNEQFF. DNA of the CDR3: TGTGCCAGCAGCTTCCAGCGGGGGGCCCTAGAAATCCCTCGGAGCTCCTACAATGAGCAGTTCTTC.